This is a list of T cell receptor beta chains from one sample in a study of blood T cell repertoires in COVID-19. Only in-frame clones appear in the TCRdb table, and some are missing; sequencing was by immunoSEQ multiplex PCR. This sample has around 220,000 clones, with approximately 90% found just once. The sample consisted of PBMCs or T cells enriched from blood (not recorded which). The source is a woman in her 30s with acute COVID-19. CDR3s include the opening cysteine and the closing phenylalanine or tryptophan.

TRBV5-5	TRBJ1-2	CASSLEAGVYGYTF
TRBV28	TRBJ1-6	CASSPGGKPRFDNSPLHF
TRBV27	TRBJ2-1	CASSSGLFPYNEQFF
TRBV5-6	TRBJ2-2	CASSLSGREGTGELFF
TRBV6-6	TRBJ2-7	CASRRQQGAWEQYF
TRBV5-6	TRBJ2-7	CASSRLAGGTYEQYF
TRBV18	TRBJ1-4	CASSPRQGRGEKLFF
TRBV6-5	TRBJ2-3	CASFRTSIADTQYF
TRBV5-4	TRBJ2-5	CASSRLGGGYRMETQYF
TRBV7-2	TRBJ1-5	CASSLPQSVHQPQHF
TRBV7-3	TRBJ2-5	CASSLGLAGGSQETQYF
TRBV20-1	TRBJ1-5	CSASSSTAYNQPQHF
TRBV7-9	TRBJ1-1	CASSLDGEAEAFF
TRBV29-1	TRBJ2-7	CSVTLRGPYEQYF
TRBV6-5	TRBJ2-7	CASKETDSSYEQYF
TRBV15	TRBJ2-7	CATEGQGNKYEQYF
TRBV27	TRBJ1-5	CASSSGTGIWPQHF
TRBV29-1	TRBJ2-1	CSVAERVYNEQFF
TRBV5-1	TRBJ2-2	CASSPDRALTGELFF
TRBV5-1	TRBJ2-3	CASSEGSRGTDTQYF
TRBV7-9	TRBJ2-4	CASGLQRDGENIQYF
TRBV11-2	TRBJ1-2	CASSSYRHVANYGYTF
TRBV6-2/TRBV6-3	TRBJ2-1	CASSPGDWGNEQFF
TRBV28	TRBJ2-5	CATTTGLAGGIQETQYF
TRBV9	TRBJ2-1	CASSVMEYNEQFF
TRBV24-1	TRBJ1-2	CASSRDLNYGYTF
TRBV29-1	TRBJ1-2	CSVSSPGQGYTF
TRBV27	TRBJ2-7	CASSFADTAYEQYF
TRBV29-1	TRBJ2-1	CSERTGVREQFF
TRBV7-6	TRBJ2-6	CASSLARGGPGANVLTF